The 27 T cell receptor beta chains below all came from one sample that was sequenced in a study of CD8 T cells in ankylosing spondylitis. TCRdb recomputed calls from the 5' RACE reads with MiXCR, one row per CDR3 protein. The sample shows about 160,000 distinct CDR3 sequences, approximately 20% of them seen only once. Sequenced: blood, either unsorted or a sorted T cell fraction (not recorded which). These receptors were obtained from a male donor with ankylosing spondylitis or in good health (not recorded which).

This clonotype has a count of ten or more. The CDR3 DNA sequence: TGCAGTGCTAGCGGGGATGCCACAGATACGCAGTATTTT. Protein: CSASGDATDTQYF. The chain combines TRBV20-1 with TRBJ2-3, with a possible D match to TRBD2 (5 bases). CDR3 length: 13 residues. V was pared by 3 bases and J by 2 bases, with 9 bases between. Germline V lookup: CDR1 DFQATT, CDR2 SNEGSKA (reference sequence).

This chain connects TRBV4-2 to TRBJ2-1; the match to TRBD2 covers 7 bases. The CDR3 runs 14 residues. With 3 bases clipped from V and 5 bases from J, the junction kept 4 bases outside the gene matches. The germline gives CDR1 LGHNA, CDR2 YNFKEQ. The CDR3 DNA reads TGTGCCAGCAGCCATAGCGGGCCCCACAATGAGCAGTTCTTC. Protein sequence: CASSHSGPHNEQFF.

This chain connects TRBV12-3 or TRBV12-4 to TRBJ1-2; the D gene is possibly TRBD1 (5 bases). The CDR3 spans 14 residues. V was trimmed by 0 bases and J by 10 bases, leaving 15 bases between them. The CDR3 loop reads CASSLASAGRSYTF. CDR3 bases: TGTGCCAGCAGTTTAGCGTCGGCAGGGAGGTCCTACACCTTC.

In its sample, this clonotype was seen many times. J is TRBJ2-7 and V is TRBV20-1, with 7 positions matching TRBD1. This CDR3 is built from 13 residues. The germline CDR1 and CDR2 sequences are DFQATT and SNEGSKA (reference sequence). Trimming at V came to 8 bases and at J to 7 bases, leaving 14 bases not matched to a gene. This CDR3 reads CSQETGNRDEQYF. CDR3 bases: TGCAGTCAAGAGACAGGGAATCGAGATGAGCAGTACTTC.

This clonotype was detected many times. The rearrangement links TRBV20-1 to TRBJ1-5; no reliable D call. CDR3 length: 15 amino acids. CDR1 and CDR2 (germline): DFQATT, SNEGSKA (reference sequence). With 1 base removed from V and 3 bases from J, the gap between germline ends came to 13 bases. The CDR3 DNA sequence: TGCAGTGCTAGAGTAGGTTACAGCTTCAATCAGCCCCAGCATTTT. Residues: CSARVGYSFNQPQHF.

The table lists this clonotype with many counts. This chain links TRBV5-1 with TRBJ1-2; D might be TRBD1 (6 bases). The CDR3 has 14 residues. The V end lost 4 bases, the J end lost 8 bases, and 18 bases lay between the germline ends. Germline V lookup: CDR1 SGHRS, CDR2 YFSETQ. The CDR3 DNA follows: TGCGCCAGCAGCCTGGCGGGCAGGGGAGAAGGCTACACCTTC. Its translation: CASSLAGRGEGYTF.

This clonotype has ten or more counts. One junction end does not reproduce the germline sequence, and a read error may be involved. The chain has TRBV5-1 and TRBJ1-6, with D unresolved. This CDR3 is built from 17 residues. Germline CDR1 and CDR2: SGHRS and YFSETQ. CDR3 residues: CASRLEPYYSYNSPLHF. CDR3 nucleotide sequence: TGCGCCAGCAGATTGGAGCCATATTACTCCTATAATTCACCCCTCCACTTT. Looking up the rest from reference TRBV5-1 and TRBJ1-6 gives the full variable domain: KAGVTQTPRYLIKTRGQQVTLSCSPISGHRSVSWYQQTPGQGLQFLFEYFSETQRNKGNFPGRFSGRQFSNSRSEMNVSTLELGDSALYLCASRLEPYYSYNSPLHFGNGTRLTVT.

The chain employs TRBV4-2 and TRBJ2-7, with 8 bases fitting TRBD2. This CDR3 contains 15 residues. V lost 0 bases to trimming and J lost 7 bases; unmatched junction nucleotides: 8. Germline CDR1 and CDR2: LGHNA and YNFKEQ. CDR3 sequence reads: CASSQDWTSLREQYF. CDR3 DNA sequence: TGTGCCAGCAGCCAAGATTGGACTAGCCTAAGAGAGCAGTACTTC.

J is TRBJ2-3 and V is TRBV10-3; 9 positions agree with TRBD2. This CDR3 region has 16 residues. Germline CDR1 is ENHRY and CDR2 is SYGVKD. V gave up 6 bases and J gave up 4 bases; unmatched junction bases: 11. The CDR3 sequence is CAIRASSGEGPDTQYF. The CDR3 DNA follows: TGTGCCATCAGAGCCTCTAGCGGGGAAGGGCCAGATACGCAGTATTTT.

This clonotype was observed at least ten times. The rearrangement joins TRBV5-1 to TRBJ1-1; TRBD1 is a possible D gene (5 bases). Germline-derived CDR1 and CDR2 are SGHRS and YFSETQ. The CDR3 is 15 residues long. Trimming stripped 0 bases from V and 5 bases from J, with 14 bases between. CDR3 bases: TGCGCCAGCAGCTTGGCTCCTATTGGGGGGACTGAAGCTTTCTTT. The encoded protein is CASSLAPIGGTEAFF.

The chain employs TRBV9 and TRBJ1-4, with D possibly TRBD1 on 5 matching bases. Per the germline V gene, CDR1 is SGDLS and CDR2 is YYNGEE. The V end was cut by 2 bases, the J end by 8 bases, with 16 bases between. This CDR3 has 15 amino acids. The CDR3 reads CASSVVAGWGEKLFF. In DNA form, the CDR3 reads TGTGCCAGCAGCGTGGTGGCAGGGTGGGGAGAAAAACTGTTTTTT. Complete variable domain (other parts from reference TRBV9 and TRBJ1-4): DSGVTQTPKHLITATGQRVTLRCSPRSGDLSVYWYQQSLDQGLQFLIQYYNGEERAKGNILERFSAQQFPDLHSELNLSSLELGDSALYFCASSVVAGWGEKLFFGSGTQLSVL.

The chain couples TRBV19 to TRBJ2-2; TRBD2 matches at 7 bases. V lost 4 bases and J lost 0; bases outside the gene matches: 11. There are 18 residues in the CDR3. Germline CDR1 is LNHDA and CDR2 is SQIVND (reference sequence). DNA of the CDR3: TGTGCCAGTAGTAAGAGCGGGACCGCGGTTGCGAACACCGGGGAGCTGTTTTTT. Its translation: CASSKSGTAVANTGELFF.

The table lists this clonotype with many counts. V and J are TRBV6-5 and TRBJ2-2, with D uncertain. V lost 2 bases to trimming and J lost 4 bases, with 20 bases between them. From germline, CDR1 is MNHEY and CDR2 SVGAGI. The CDR3 has 18 amino acids. The CDR3 region is CASSYLRWAGPSTGELFF. CDR3 sequence (DNA): TGTGCCAGCAGTTACCTGAGGTGGGCCGGCCCGAGCACCGGGGAGCTGTTTTTT.

In the case of this clonotype: A single base separates this from a much larger clone, so it may be a read error. Because the CDR3's place on the DNA is in doubt, the DNA is left out and the CDR3 is given as listed by TCRdb. The genes are TRBV5-1 and TRBJ2-1; the table's D call, TRBD2, was not checked against the DNA. Germline-derived CDR1 and CDR2 are SGHRS and YFSETQ. The CDR3 has 14 amino acids, counting both end residues. The CDR3 spells CASSFGGGSNEQLF.

This clonotype was found many times. The V and J genes are TRBV24-1 and TRBJ1-1; the D gene is possibly TRBD1 (5 bases). The CDR3 sequence is 12 residues long. Germline V gives CDR1 KGHDR, CDR2 SFDVKD. The V and J ends lost 0 bases and 11 bases respectively, with 9 bases between them. In DNA form, the CDR3 reads TGTGCCACCAGTGATTTGGGCAGGGAGGCTTTCTTT. This sequence encodes CATSDLGREAFF.

J is TRBJ2-1 and V is TRBV12-3 or TRBV12-4; no reliable D call. Trimming left V 7 bases short and J 5 bases short, with 15 bases between. The CDR3 runs to 14 residues. The CDR3 is CASTPTYNDNEQFF. The CDR3 DNA is TGTGCCAGCACACCAACCTATAACGACAATGAGCAGTTCTTC.

This clonotype was picked up many times. This sequence joins TRBV15 and TRBJ2-4, with TRBD2 identical over 10 bases. Germline CDR1 is LNHNV and CDR2 is YYDKDF (reference sequence). CDR3 length: 16 residues. Trimming cost V 3 bases and J 5 bases; bases outside gene matches: 7. In nucleotides, the CDR3 is TGTGCCACCAGCAGGCCAAGCGGGAGGGGGGAAAACATTCAGTACTTC. It translates to CATSRPSGRGENIQYF.

This chain connects TRBV20-1 to TRBJ2-7; 15 bases line up with TRBD2. This CDR3 spans 14 amino acids. Germline trimming cut 4 bases from V and 6 bases from J; bases unmatched to any gene: 4. CDR1 and CDR2 (germline): DFQATT, SNEGSKA (reference sequence). CDR3 region: CSATGLAGGVEQYF. The CDR3 nucleotides read TGCAGTGCTACCGGACTAGCGGGAGGGGTCGAGCAGTACTTC.

The V call is TRBV4-1, the J call TRBJ2-1; D is uncertain. CDR1 is MGHRA and CDR2 is YSYEKL in the germline V gene. The CDR3 extends over 14 amino acids. V lost 2 bases to trimming and J lost 4 bases, with 9 bases between them. CDR3: CASSQSSTYNEQFF. The CDR3 DNA sequence: TGCGCCAGCAGCCAATCTAGTACTTACAATGAGCAGTTCTTC.

There are many counts of this clonotype. The chain couples TRBV15 to TRBJ1-1; a weak D match, TRBD1 (5 bases). The germline gives CDR1 LNHNV, CDR2 YYDKDF (reference sequence). The CDR3 runs to 13 residues. The V gene lost 5 bases and the J gene lost 4 bases, with 11 bases spanning the gap. In DNA form, the CDR3 reads TGTGCCACCAGCGCCCTAGGGGCCACTGAAGCTTTCTTT. Protein product: CATSALGATEAFF.

This clonotype was picked up many times. The chain combines TRBV27 with TRBJ2-7; tentatively, D is TRBD2 (6 bases). Germline values: CDR1 MNHEY, CDR2 SMNVEV (reference sequence). V gave up 6 bases and J gave up 4 bases, with 19 bases separating them. This CDR3 spans 15 amino acids. The CDR3 DNA sequence: TGTGCCAGCAGCTCAGGGTTGCGGGAACGGTACGAGCAGTACTTC. Protein sequence: CASSSGLRERYEQYF.

There are a few counts of this clonotype. The genes are TRBV12-3 or TRBV12-4 and TRBJ1-5, with unresolved D. V was shortened by 5 bases and J by 6 bases, with 8 bases between the two germline ends. The CDR3 is made up of 12 amino acids. CDR3 sequence reads: CASSGGGQPQHF. CDR3 DNA sequence: TGTGCCAGCAGTGGAGGTGGTCAGCCCCAGCATTTT.

V usage is TRBV28 and J usage is TRBJ2-2; TRBD1 matches at 7 bases. CDR1 and CDR2 from the germline V gene are MDHEN and SYDVKM. V was pared by 1 base and J by 4 bases, with 3 bases of the junction left unmatched. The CDR3 contains 15 residues. The CDR3 DNA reads TGTGCCAGCAGTTTATATACAGGGGCCACCGGGGAGCTGTTTTTT. This gives the protein CASSLYTGATGELFF.

V and J are TRBV27 and TRBJ2-5; possibly TRBD2 for D (6 bases). Per germline, CDR1 MNHEY and CDR2 SMNVEV (reference sequence). V was pared by 2 bases and J by 2 bases, with 15 bases between. The CDR3 spans 16 residues. The CDR3 spells CASSLTTGGSQETQYF. The DNA for the CDR3 is TGTGCCAGCAGTTTAACTACCGGGGGATCTCAAGAGACCCAGTACTTC.

This clonotype was seen only a few times. This rearrangement joins TRBV12-3 or TRBV12-4 to TRBJ2-5, with a tentative D call TRBD1 (5 bases). V was clipped by 5 bases and J by 6 bases, with 10 bases between them. This CDR3 has 12 amino acids. The CDR3 DNA sequence: TGTGCCAGCAGTCAAGGGGTGAAGACCCAGTACTTC. It specifies CASSQGVKTQYF.

This clonotype has more than one count but fewer than ten. The chain is built from TRBV7-8 and TRBJ2-1; D is possibly TRBD2 (6 bases). The CDR3 has 18 amino acids. V lost 3 bases and J 6 bases, leaving 24 bases between the germline ends. The germline V gene has CDR1 SGHVS and CDR2 FQNEAQ. The CDR3 reads CASSLGGWEFFGGNEQFF. CDR3 DNA: TGTGCCAGCAGCTTGGGAGGTTGGGAGTTCTTCGGCGGCAATGAGCAGTTCTTC.

This clonotype was counted at least ten times. The rearrangement uses TRBV28 and TRBJ2-1; no clear D. The CDR3 runs to 17 residues. V lost 8 bases to trimming and J lost 3 bases, with 23 bases between them. CDR1 MDHEN and CDR2 SYDVKM come from the germline V gene. In DNA form, the CDR3 reads TGTGCCAGCGGGTATAGGTTGAGGCGGAAAGGCTACAATGAGCAGTTCTTC. Amino acid sequence: CASGYRLRRKGYNEQFF.